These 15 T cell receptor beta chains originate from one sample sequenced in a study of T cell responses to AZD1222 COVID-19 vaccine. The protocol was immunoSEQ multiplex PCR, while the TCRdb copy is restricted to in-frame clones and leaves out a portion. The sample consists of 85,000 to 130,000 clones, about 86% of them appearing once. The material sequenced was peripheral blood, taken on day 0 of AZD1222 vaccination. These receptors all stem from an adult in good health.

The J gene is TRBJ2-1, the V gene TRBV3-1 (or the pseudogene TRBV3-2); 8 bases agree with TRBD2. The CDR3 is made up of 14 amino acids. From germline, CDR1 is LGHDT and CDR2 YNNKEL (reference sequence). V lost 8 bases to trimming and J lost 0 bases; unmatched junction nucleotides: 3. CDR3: CASHRGGSYNEQFF. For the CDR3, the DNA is TGTGCCAGCCATCGGGGGGGCTCCTACAATGAGCAGTTCTTC.

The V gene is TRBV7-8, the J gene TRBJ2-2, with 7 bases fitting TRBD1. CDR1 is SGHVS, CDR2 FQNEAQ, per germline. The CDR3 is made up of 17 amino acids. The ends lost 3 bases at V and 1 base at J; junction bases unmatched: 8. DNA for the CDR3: TGTGCCAGCAGCTTCAACAGGGGCCACCGGAACACCGGGGAGCTGTTTTTT. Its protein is CASSFNRGHRNTGELFF.

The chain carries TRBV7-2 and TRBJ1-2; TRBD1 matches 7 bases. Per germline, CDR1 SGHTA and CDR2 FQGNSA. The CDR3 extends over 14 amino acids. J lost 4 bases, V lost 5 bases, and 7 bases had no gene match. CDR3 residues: CASSKGTALYGYTF. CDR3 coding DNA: TGTGCCAGCAGCAAAGGGACAGCCCTCTATGGCTACACCTTC. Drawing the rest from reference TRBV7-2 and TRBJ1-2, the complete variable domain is GAGVSQSPSNKVTEKGKDVELRCDPISGHTALYWYRQSLGQGLEFLIYFQGNSAPDKSGLPSDRFSAERTGGSVSTLTIQRTQQEDSAVYLCASSKGTALYGYTFGSGTRLTVV.

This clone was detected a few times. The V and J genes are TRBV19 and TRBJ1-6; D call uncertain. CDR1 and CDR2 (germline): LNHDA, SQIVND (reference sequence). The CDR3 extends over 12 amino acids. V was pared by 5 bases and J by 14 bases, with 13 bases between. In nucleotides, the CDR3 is TGTGCCAGTAGTCCATCCAGTCAGTCCCTCCACTTT. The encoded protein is CASSPSSQSLHF.

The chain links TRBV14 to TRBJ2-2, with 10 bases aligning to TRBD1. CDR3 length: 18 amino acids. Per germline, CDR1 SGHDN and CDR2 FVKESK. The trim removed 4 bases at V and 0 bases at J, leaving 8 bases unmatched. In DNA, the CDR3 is TGTGCCAGCAGCCTTGGCCCGGGACAGGGGCCGAACACCGGGGAGCTGTTTTTT. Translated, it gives CASSLGPGQGPNTGELFF.

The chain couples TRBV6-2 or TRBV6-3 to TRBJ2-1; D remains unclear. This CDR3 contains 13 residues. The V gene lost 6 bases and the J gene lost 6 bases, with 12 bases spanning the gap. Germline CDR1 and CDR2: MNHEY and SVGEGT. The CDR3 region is CASSLDAFNEQFF. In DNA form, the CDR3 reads TGTGCCAGCAGCCTGGACGCATTCAATGAGCAGTTCTTC.

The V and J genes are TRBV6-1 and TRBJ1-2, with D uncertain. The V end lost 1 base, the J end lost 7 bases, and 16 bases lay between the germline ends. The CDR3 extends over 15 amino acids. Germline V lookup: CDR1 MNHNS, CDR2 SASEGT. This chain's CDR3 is CASSEVGRTLSGYTF. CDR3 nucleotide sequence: TGTGCCAGCAGTGAAGTTGGCAGGACGTTAAGTGGCTACACCTTC.

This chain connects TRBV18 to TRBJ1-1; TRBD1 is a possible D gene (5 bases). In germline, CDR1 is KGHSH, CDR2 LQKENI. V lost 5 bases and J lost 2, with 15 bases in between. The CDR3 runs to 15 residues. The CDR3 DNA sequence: TGTGCCAGCTCATCCGAGATACAGGCAAACACTGAAGCTTTCTTT. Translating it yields CASSSEIQANTEAFF.

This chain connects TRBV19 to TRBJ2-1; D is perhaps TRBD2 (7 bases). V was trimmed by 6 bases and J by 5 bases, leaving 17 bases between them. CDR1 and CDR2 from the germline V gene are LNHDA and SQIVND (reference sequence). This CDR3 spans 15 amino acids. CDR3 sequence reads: CASRWDAGANNEQFF. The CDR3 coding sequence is TGTGCCAGTAGATGGGACGCGGGGGCCAACAATGAGCAGTTCTTC.

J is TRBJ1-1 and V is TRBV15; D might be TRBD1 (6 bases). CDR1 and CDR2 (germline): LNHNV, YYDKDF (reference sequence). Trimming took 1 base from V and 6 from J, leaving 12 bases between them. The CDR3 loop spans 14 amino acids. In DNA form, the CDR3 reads TGTGCCACCAGCAGAGGCCTGACAGGTTCTGAAGCTTTCTTT. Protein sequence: CATSRGLTGSEAFF.

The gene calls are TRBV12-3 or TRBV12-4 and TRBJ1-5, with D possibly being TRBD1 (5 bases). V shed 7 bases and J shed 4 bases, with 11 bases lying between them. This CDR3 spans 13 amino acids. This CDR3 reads CASNGGGNQPQHF. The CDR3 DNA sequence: TGTGCCAGCAATGGGGGGGGGAATCAGCCCCAGCATTTT.

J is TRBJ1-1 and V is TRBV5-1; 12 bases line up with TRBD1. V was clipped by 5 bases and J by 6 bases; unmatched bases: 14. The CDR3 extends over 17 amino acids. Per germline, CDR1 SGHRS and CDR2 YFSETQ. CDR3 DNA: TGCGCCAGCAGTCACGAATCGGGACAGGGGGCTAACCCTGAAGCTTTCTTT. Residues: CASSHESGQGANPEAFF.

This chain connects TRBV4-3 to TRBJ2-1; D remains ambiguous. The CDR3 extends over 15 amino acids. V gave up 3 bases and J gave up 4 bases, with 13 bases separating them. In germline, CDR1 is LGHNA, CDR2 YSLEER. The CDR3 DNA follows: TGCGCCAGCAGCCAGCCGAAAGAGGATTACAATGAGCAGTTCTTC. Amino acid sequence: CASSQPKEDYNEQFF.

The CDR3 region is CASSLAGRVTGELFF. The CDR3 DNA follows: TGTGCCAGCAGCCTAGCGGGGAGGGTCACCGGGGAGCTGTTTTTT. J is TRBJ2-2 and V is TRBV3-1 (or the pseudogene TRBV3-2); TRBD2 matches 8 bases. CDR3 length: 15 residues. V lost 4 bases and J lost 4; bases outside the gene matches: 5. From germline, CDR1 is LGHDT and CDR2 YNNKEL (reference sequence).

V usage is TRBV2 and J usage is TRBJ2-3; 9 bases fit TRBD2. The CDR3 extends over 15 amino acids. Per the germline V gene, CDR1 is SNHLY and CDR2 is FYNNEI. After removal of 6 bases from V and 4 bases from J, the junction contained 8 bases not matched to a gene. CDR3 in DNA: TGTGCCAGCAGGCCCCTAGCGGGGCGGGCAGATACGCAGTATTTT. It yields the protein CASRPLAGRADTQYF.